This TCR beta chain was documented in a study of T cells in Graves' hyperthyroidism and ophthalmopathy. The study's findings and limits: Blood samples included most of the expanded thyroid clonotypes exceeding 0.001.

Patients between 18 and 65 years old had hyperthyroidism, newly diagnosed and lasting under 2 months. Thyroid ultrasound and orbital computed tomography, with clinical symptoms and serum thyroxine and TRAb, informed diagnoses. RNA transcripts yielded amplified TCR beta CDR3 regions. First-round RT-PCR targeting the TCR CDR3 was performed with the HTBI primer set. TCRdb recomputed calls from the multiplex PCR reads with MiXCR, one row per CDR3 protein. The sample contains around 110,000 distinct CDR3 sequences, roughly 15% of which appear only once. This clonotype was seen ten or more times. Antigen: not known. This CDR3 is 14 amino acids long. The germline V gene encodes CDR1 KGHSH and CDR2 LQKENI. The V and J ends lost 9 bases and 0 bases respectively, with 14 bases between them.

The V call is TRBV18, the J call TRBJ1-1; D is perhaps TRBD1 (5 bases). The sequencing sample was made of blood. This sequence was found in a woman between 45 and 65 years old with Graves' hyperthyroidism. The CDR3 DNA reads TGTGCCAGTTCATCGACAGCGATGAACACTGAAGCTTTCTTT. The encoded protein is CASSSTAMNTEAFF.